The T cell receptor beta chain described here comes from a study of high-grade serous ovarian cancer treatment subgroups. The tumor samples were collected prior to definitive surgery or chemotherapy. Clones were sequenced by immunoSEQ multiplex PCR, and TCRdb holds only the in-frame ones, with some missing. Of about 5,700 clones in the sample, approximately 68% are singletons; the top ten hold 13% to 15%. Germline V gene sequence: CDR1 SGHVS, CDR2 FQNEAQ. There are 15 residues in the CDR3. Trimming stripped 5 bases from V and 4 bases from J, with 17 bases between. General study results and limits: Clonal relatedness tracked neoantigen level, and by trend copy number and mutation load. Repertoire analysis covered CDR3 alone, not CDR1 or CDR2.

This clone was found a few times. As yet, its antigen is unknown. The clonotype originates from a human donor with high-grade serous ovarian cancer. This chain uses TRBV7-8 with TRBJ1-2; D may be TRBD1 (5 bases). The sequenced sample consisted of tumor tissue. The CDR3 nucleotides read TGTGCCAGCAGCCGAACTCGCGACAGCCTCTATGGCTACACCTTC. Protein product: CASSRTRDSLYGYTF.